The 4 T cell receptor beta chains presented below share a single source sample, sequenced in a study of T cells after yellow fever vaccination. MiXCR, applied by TCRdb to the 5' RACE reads, yields one record per CDR3 protein. The sample shows roughly 170,000 distinct CDR3 sequences, approximately 6.2% of them seen only once. This specimen was CD4+ T cells sorted from PBMCs, taken on the day of the first yellow fever vaccination. Source of these receptors: a man between 18 and 29 years old who received the YFV17D yellow fever vaccine.

The V gene is TRBV7-2, the J gene TRBJ2-4, with a tentative D call TRBD1 (5 bases). From germline, CDR1 is SGHTA and CDR2 FQGNSA. The CDR3 consists of 15 residues. With 5 bases removed from V and 5 bases from J, the gap between germline ends came to 16 bases. The CDR3 spells CASSREKGAQNIQYF. DNA for the CDR3: TGTGCCAGCAGCCGAGAAAAAGGGGCCCAAAACATTCAGTACTTC.

The genes are TRBV24-1 and TRBJ2-5, with 7 bases lining up with TRBD1. The V gene end was trimmed by 7 bases and the J gene end by 3 bases; junction bases not matched to a gene: 13. The CDR3 runs 16 residues. In germline, CDR1 is KGHDR, CDR2 SFDVKD. Here the CDR3 DNA reads TGTGCCACCAGGACCGGGACAGCCATCTCCGAAGAGACCCAGTACTTC. Translation: CATRTGTAISEETQYF.

Ten or more counts support this clonotype. J is TRBJ2-5 and V is TRBV6-1; 7 nucleotides agree with TRBD1. V lost 6 bases, J lost 5 bases, and 6 bases stayed unmatched. Germline V lookup: CDR1 MNHNS, CDR2 SASEGT. The CDR3 is 13 amino acids. The DNA of the CDR3 is TGTGCCAGCAGGGAACAGGGGTGGGAGACCCAGTACTTC. Its translation is CASREQGWETQYF.

This clonotype has at least ten counts. V usage is TRBV6-5 and J usage is TRBJ1-2; D unresolved. The V end was cut by 3 bases, the J end by 0 bases, with 8 bases between. CDR3 length: 14 amino acids. CDR1 and CDR2 from the germline V gene are MNHEY and SVGAGI. This CDR3 is CASSYGQANYGYTF. CDR3 bases: TGTGCCAGCAGTTATGGGCAGGCTAACTATGGCTACACCTTC.